These T cell receptor beta chains were read from a single sample in a study of blood T cell repertoires in COVID-19. TCRdb keeps only in-frame clones here, not all; method: immunoSEQ multiplex PCR. Of over 25,000 clones in the sample, 80% to 90% were seen once. Material for sequencing was peripheral blood. These receptors originate from a human donor in a cohort sampled during active COVID-19. The donor label of this sample is uncertain. Each CDR3 is given with its conserved first and last residue. The D gene is left open where the match is weak. For some rows the clone size is stated as once, few or many, or as a class when expanded; others skip it.

cdr3_length | j_call | clone_size | v_call | d_call | cdr3_nt | cdr3_aa
20 | TRBJ1-3 | - | TRBV18 | TRBD1 | TGTGCCAGCTCACCCAAGGGACAGGGTACCTCGACCTCCGGAGGAAACACCATATATTTT | CASSPKGQGTSTSGGNTIYF
15 | TRBJ2-5 | few | TRBV5-1 | - | TGCGCCAGCAGCTTGGGGAGAACTAGCCAAGAGACCCAGTACTTC | CASSLGRTSQETQYF
15 | TRBJ1-3 | few | TRBV9 | TRBD1 | TGTGCCAGCAGCGTAACAGGGGGCTCTGGAAACACCATATATTTT | CASSVTGGSGNTIYF
15 | TRBJ1-4 | - | TRBV5-1 | TRBD1 | TGCGCCAGCAGCTTGGGAGGACAGGGTATTGAAAAACTGTTTTTT | CASSLGGQGIEKLFF
15 | TRBJ2-2 | - | TRBV6-2/TRBV6-3 | - | TGTGCCAGCAGCTATCTTAGCGCGGGAACCGGGGAGCTGTTTTTT | CASSYLSAGTGELFF
13 | TRBJ1-3 | - | TRBV2 | - | TGTGCCAGCAGGCAGGCAGACGGAAACACCATATATTTT | CASRQADGNTIYF
14 | TRBJ1-1 | - | TRBV21-1 | - | TGTGCCTTGGGGGCTGGGGGCGGGGGGGCTGAAGCTTTCTTT | CALGAGGGGAEAFF
13 | TRBJ1-2 | few | TRBV2 | - | TGTGCCAGCACCCGTGCAGCTAACTATGGCTACACCTTC | CASTRAANYGYTF
14 | TRBJ1-1 | - | TRBV4-3 | - | TGCGCCAGCAGACTGGGCAAGGTGAACACTGAAGCTTTCTTT | CASRLGKVNTEAFF
17 | TRBJ2-7 | few | TRBV5-4 | - | TGTGCCAGCAGCTTGCGGTTAAGGACACAGCCTTTCTACGAGCAGTACTTC | CASSLRLRTQPFYEQYF
15 | TRBJ1-5 | - | TRBV2 | TRBD1 | TGTGCCAGCAGTGAGCGACAGGGGGCAAATCAGCCCCAGCATTTT | CASSERQGANQPQHF
14 | TRBJ1-1 | - | TRBV6-5 | TRBD1 | TGTGCCAGCAGAAACCGACAGGGTTTCACTGAAGCTTTCTTT | CASRNRQGFTEAFF
14 | TRBJ2-4 | - | TRBV5-8 | TRBD2 | TGTGCCAGCAGCGGCGGGGGGTCCAAAAACATTCAGTACTTC | CASSGGGSKNIQYF
13 | TRBJ2-1 | - | TRBV10-3 | - | TGTGCCATCAGTAACAGGATCTACAATGAGCAGTTCTTC | CAISNRIYNEQFF
13 | TRBJ1-6 | - | TRBV27 | TRBD1 | TGTGCCAGCAGACAGGGGGGGAGGTCACCCCTCCACTTT | CASRQGGRSPLHF
17 | TRBJ2-3 | - | TRBV6-2/TRBV6-3 | - | TGTGCCAGCAGTTACCGACAGATAGCGGCCGGCGCAGATACGCAGTATTTT | CASSYRQIAAGADTQYF
14 | TRBJ1-2 | - | TRBV19 | TRBD1 | TGTGCCAGTAGTCTTCAGGACAGGGTCGATGGCTACACCTTC | CASSLQDRVDGYTF
16 | TRBJ2-3 | - | TRBV6-6 | TRBD2 | TGTGCCAGCAGTTCCTCCGGTGCGGGGGACACAGATACGCAGTATTTT | CASSSSGAGDTDTQYF
18 | TRBJ2-2 | - | TRBV7-2 | TRBD2 | TGTGCCAGCAGCTTAGTAACTAGCGGGGGCCTGAACACCGGGGAGCTGTTTTTT | CASSLVTSGGLNTGELFF